Listed below are T cell receptor beta chains from one sample, sequenced in a study of Ad26.COV2.S vaccination and SARS-CoV-2 variants. Only in-frame clones appear in the TCRdb table, and some are missing; sequencing was by immunoSEQ multiplex PCR. The table has some 370,000 clones, about 80% seen once. The source was peripheral blood, collected in a trial of Ad26.COV2.S vaccine versus placebo. Every receptor here comes from a person aged 18-65 years who received the Ad26.COV2.S COVID-19 vaccine or a placebo. CDR3s include the opening cysteine and the closing phenylalanine or tryptophan. D genes are given only for firm matches. Clone size, where shown, is once, few, many, or a class for clones that have expanded.

d_call,cdr3_length,j_call,clone_size,v_call,cdr3_aa,cdr3_nt
TRBD1,18,TRBJ2-5,-,TRBV19,CASSDTIYRGGWQETQYF,TGTGCCAGTAGTGATACTATTTACAGGGGCGGGTGGCAAGAGACCCAGTACTTC
-,14,TRBJ1-1,-,TRBV11-2,CASSFPQGGPEAFF,TGTGCCAGCAGCTTCCCACAGGGAGGACCTGAAGCTTTCTTT
-,12,TRBJ1-6,-,TRBV6-5,CASCVLFAPLHF,TGTGCCAGCTGCGTCCTCTTTGCGCCCCTCCACTTT
-,18,TRBJ1-3,-,TRBV12-5,CASGLVMRGGLIGNTIYF,TGTGCTAGTGGTTTGGTAATGAGGGGGGGATTAATAGGAAACACCATATATTTT
-,12,TRBJ2-1,-,TRBV19,CASRRDYNEQFF,TGTGCCAGTAGGAGGGATTACAATGAGCAGTTCTTC
TRBD2,18,TRBJ2-2,-,TRBV27,CASSSTRFGRAGWGELFF,TGTGCCAGCAGTTCGACCCGTTTCGGGAGGGCAGGATGGGGGGAGCTGTTTTTT
-,13,TRBJ1-5,-,TRBV18,CASSPLKDQPQHF,TGTGCCAGCTCACCCCTCAAGGATCAGCCCCAGCATTTT
TRBD1,15,TRBJ1-5,-,TRBV5-1,CASSSTGLGNQPQHF,TGCGCCAGCAGCTCGACAGGGTTGGGCAATCAGCCCCAGCATTTT
TRBD2,19,TRBJ2-3,-,TRBV18,CASSPTRGLAGASTDTQYF,TGTGCCAGCTCACCTACAAGGGGACTAGCGGGAGCCTCCACAGATACGCAGTATTTT
TRBD2,18,TRBJ2-5,-,TRBV5-1,CASSLLTGTSGSGETQYF,TGCGCCAGCAGCTTGCTCACCGGGACTAGCGGGAGCGGGGAGACCCAGTACTTC
-,13,TRBJ2-7,-,TRBV19,CASSITGSSEQYF,TGTGCCAGTAGTATAACAGGGTCTTCCGAGCAGTACTTC
TRBD1,11,TRBJ1-6,-,TRBV20-1,CSASPGQRNHF,TGCAGTGCTAGTCCGGGACAGAGAAACCACTTT
-,14,TRBJ2-3,-,TRBV5-1,CASSLERAVDTQYF,TGCGCCAGCAGCTTGGAAAGGGCAGTAGATACGCAGTATTTT
-,15,TRBJ1-5,-,TRBV30,CAWSVAQFGDQPQHF,TGTGCCTGGAGTGTAGCGCAGTTTGGGGATCAGCCCCAGCATTTT
-,14,TRBJ1-4,once,TRBV21-1,CASSTTGFNEKLFF,TGTGCCAGCAGCACGACAGGGTTTAATGAAAAACTGTTTTTT
-,14,TRBJ1-6,few,TRBV27,CASTHWRENSPLHF,TGTGCCAGCACTCACTGGAGGGAGAATTCACCCCTCCACTTT
-,14,TRBJ1-1,-,TRBV11-1,CASSLFSLGTEAFF,TGTGCCAGCAGCTTATTTAGCCTGGGCACTGAAGCTTTCTTT
TRBD2,16,TRBJ2-3,-,TRBV7-9,CASSLTRLAITDTQYF,TGTGCCAGCAGCTTAACGAGACTAGCGATAACAGATACGCAGTATTTT
TRBD1,15,TRBJ2-5,-,TRBV5-1,CASSLGTGGRETQYF,TGCGCCAGCAGCTTGGGGACAGGGGGCAGAGAGACCCAGTACTTC
-,13,TRBJ2-3,-,TRBV7-2,CAISTGRTDTQYF,TGTGCCATTTCAACAGGGCGGACAGATACGCAGTATTTT
-,13,TRBJ1-2,once,TRBV10-3,CAISESANYGYTF,TGTGCCATCAGTGAGTCAGCTAACTATGGCTACACCTTC
TRBD1,15,TRBJ2-7,-,TRBV19,CASSTPGQGKYEQYF,TGTGCCAGTAGTACGCCGGGACAGGGGAAATACGAGCAGTACTTC
-,17,TRBJ2-7,-,TRBV3-1/TRBV3-2,CASSPRPPYGQSYEQYF,TGTGCCAGCAGCCCAAGACCCCCCTACGGACAGTCCTACGAGCAGTACTTC
TRBD1,16,TRBJ2-1,-,TRBV11-2,CASSFVRQGVRNEQFF,TGTGCCAGCAGCTTTGTTCGGCAGGGGGTAAGGAATGAGCAGTTCTTC
-,15,TRBJ2-7,few,TRBV7-2,CASSSYYRRGYEQYF,TGTGCCAGCAGCTCGTATTACCGCAGGGGCTACGAGCAGTACTTC
TRBD2,15,TRBJ2-7,-,TRBV7-2,CASSSRTSADYEQYF,TGTGCCAGCAGTTCCAGGACTAGCGCCGACTACGAGCAGTACTTC
TRBD1,16,TRBJ1-4,-,TRBV18,CASSPLPDRWEEKLFF,TGTGCCAGCTCACCACTTCCGGACAGGTGGGAAGAAAAACTGTTTTTT
-,16,TRBJ1-2,-,TRBV7-9,CASSSPRQGGAYGYTF,TGTGCCAGCAGCTCCCCGAGGCAGGGAGGCGCCTATGGCTACACCTTC
-,16,TRBJ1-2,-,TRBV5-6,CASSPRGTIANYGYTF,TGTGCCAGCAGCCCAAGAGGTACGATAGCTAACTATGGCTACACCTTC
-,13,TRBJ2-7,-,TRBV6-5,CASSYSGLNEQYF,TGTGCCAGCAGTTATTCGGGTCTCAACGAGCAGTACTTC
TRBD1,15,TRBJ1-1,-,TRBV6-5,CASKQTGGRDTEAFF,TGTGCCAGCAAACAGACAGGGGGCCGGGACACTGAAGCTTTCTTT
-,16,TRBJ1-1,few,TRBV2,CASSALRAGWGTEAFF,TGTGCCAGCAGTGCCCTCCGGGCCGGTTGGGGGACTGAAGCTTTCTTT
-,14,TRBJ2-1,-,TRBV6-1,CASSEAKLSNEQFF,TGTGCCAGCAGTGAAGCAAAACTTTCCAATGAGCAGTTCTTC
-,18,TRBJ1-3,-,TRBV3-1/TRBV3-2,CASSQDITFWSSGNTIYF,TGTGCCAGCAGCCAAGATATAACGTTCTGGTCCTCTGGAAACACCATATATTTT
-,14,TRBJ2-2,-,TRBV9,CASNPTSSTGELFF,TGTGCCAGCAATCCCACTAGCTCCACCGGGGAGCTGTTTTTT
TRBD2,16,TRBJ2-5,-,TRBV4-1,CASSRYGTSVQETQYF,TGCGCCAGCAGCCGATACGGGACTAGCGTCCAAGAGACCCAGTACTTC
TRBD2,14,TRBJ2-3,-,TRBV6-4,CASSPTSFTDTQYF,TGTGCCAGCAGTCCGACTAGCTTCACAGATACGCAGTATTTT
-,11,TRBJ2-3,-,TRBV15,CATRGGATQYF,TGTGCCACCAGGGGGGGGGCTACGCAGTATTTT
-,15,TRBJ2-1,-,TRBV6-1,CASSAASSSYNEQFF,TGTGCCAGCAGTGCAGCGTCGAGCTCCTACAATGAGCAGTTCTTC
-,20,TRBJ2-7,-,TRBV6-2/TRBV6-3,CASSYDSWRGGQRRSFGQYF,TGTGCCAGCAGTTATGACTCCTGGAGGGGGGGGCAGCGTCGGTCCTTCGGGCAGTACTTC
TRBD1,13,TRBJ1-1,-,TRBV5-4,CASLGTGGTEAFF,TGTGCCAGCTTGGGGACAGGGGGCACTGAAGCTTTCTTT
-,16,TRBJ2-1,-,TRBV11-3,CASSDIRGESYNEQFF,TGTGCCAGCAGCGATATTAGGGGGGAGTCCTACAATGAGCAGTTCTTC
TRBD1,15,TRBJ2-3,-,TRBV13,CASSRRDRGTDTQYF,TGTGCCAGCAGCCGCCGTGACAGGGGTACAGATACGCAGTATTTT
-,17,TRBJ2-3,-,TRBV7-9,CASSSTRSGIRTDTQYF,TGTGCCAGCAGCTCTACCCGCAGCGGAATTCGCACAGATACGCAGTATTTT
TRBD2,21,TRBJ2-7,few,TRBV28,CASTPNWWNRPREGHIYEQYF,TGTGCCAGCACCCCGAATTGGTGGAACAGACCGCGGGAGGGCCACATCTACGAGCAGTACTTC
-,11,TRBJ1-1,few,TRBV15,CATSREAEAFF,TGTGCCACCAGCAGAGAGGCTGAAGCTTTCTTT
-,17,TRBJ1-3,-,TRBV19,CASSIGAGTLTGNTIYF,TGTGCCAGTAGTATTGGGGCGGGGACATTGACTGGAAACACCATATATTTT
-,13,TRBJ2-7,few,TRBV6-4,CASRCGPADEQYF,TGTGCCAGTAGATGCGGGCCGGCCGACGAGCAGTACTTC
TRBD1,16,TRBJ2-2,-,TRBV14,CASSQEGWTGTGELFF,TGTGCCAGCAGCCAAGAAGGCTGGACAGGCACCGGGGAGCTGTTTTTT
TRBD1,14,TRBJ1-5,-,TRBV30,CAWSVPGGGQPQHF,TGTGCCTGGAGTGTACCAGGGGGCGGTCAGCCCCAGCATTTT
-,13,TRBJ2-1,-,TRBV7-3,CASSWGLGNEQFF,TGTGCCAGCAGCTGGGGCCTCGGAAATGAGCAGTTCTTC